What follows describes a single TCR beta chain. Antigen unknown. After removal of 1 base from V and 5 bases from J, the junction contained 0 bases not matched to a gene. This CDR3 region has 14 residues. Germline-derived CDR1 and CDR2 are GTSNPN and SVGIG (reference sequence). The entry originates in a study of Ad26.COV2.S vaccination and SARS-CoV-2 variants. Study-wide findings and caveats: Placebo and vaccine recipients had non-spike TCR breadth that was similar. Breadth and depth estimates from TCRs may understate total T cell responses.

The treatment denotes: around 19 received Ad26.COV2.S at low or high dose, single or two shots; about 5 received placebo; per-sample allocation not given. Samples were taken on day 63 after the first vaccine or placebo injection. The protocol was immunoSEQ multiplex PCR, while the TCRdb copy is restricted to in-frame clones and leaves out a portion. Of some 480,000 clones listed, around 90% are singletons. Sequencing was performed on peripheral blood, taken in a trial of Ad26.COV2.S vaccine versus placebo. The sequence was collected from a person aged 18-65 years who received the Ad26.COV2.S COVID-19 vaccine or a placebo. This chain uses TRBV30 with TRBJ1-5, with 12 positions matching TRBD1. The CDR3 loop reads CAWSGDRGHQPQHF. As DNA, the CDR3 is TGTGCCTGGAGTGGGGACAGGGGGCATCAGCCCCAGCATTTT.